This TCR beta chain appears in the sequencing data of a study of T cells in Graves' hyperthyroidism and ophthalmopathy. This clonotype was counted between two and nine times. Its antigen is not known. Patients between 18 and 65 years old had hyperthyroidism, newly diagnosed and lasting under 2 months. The study excluded patients with uncontrolled infection, other autoimmune disease, pregnancy or lactation. CDR3 length: 16 amino acids. CDR1 MDHEN and CDR2 SYDVKM come from the germline V gene. Trimming pared 5 bases from V and 5 bases from J, leaving 21 bases between. Study results and caveats: Onset of ophthalmopathy came a median around 7.1 months after the model predicted it.

RNA transcripts were the template for amplifying TCR beta CDR3 regions. A set of HTBI primers served as the primers for a first-round RT-PCR of the TCR CDR3. MiXCR, applied by TCRdb to the multiplex PCR reads, yields one record per CDR3 protein. Of around 340,000 distinct CDR3 sequences in the sample, approximately 17% were seen once. The sequenced material came from blood. The rearrangement links TRBV28 to TRBJ2-5; D assignment may be TRBD1 or TRBD2 (6 bases each). The sequence came from a man aged 25-40 years with Graves' hyperthyroidism. As DNA, the CDR3 is TGTGCCAGCAGTAAGGTTAATTCGGGGGCGCGGGAGACCCAGTACTTC. This codes for CASSKVNSGARETQYF.